A single sample gave rise to the 23 T cell receptor beta chains below, sequenced in a study of blood T cell repertoires in COVID-19. Clones were read by immunoSEQ multiplex PCR, and TCRdb kept only the in-frame ones, dropping some. The profile shows some 120,000 clones, around 80% of them singletons. The sequenced material came from peripheral blood. The source is a man aged 70 or older with active or convalescent COVID-19.

The CDR3 nucleotides read TGTGCCAGCAGTTCCAGCGGCCTCTTAGCCTCTGGAAACACCATATATTTT. As protein: CASSSSGLLASGNTIYF. The genes are TRBV27 and TRBJ1-3; D remains ambiguous. V lost 4 bases and J lost 0, with 16 bases in between. Germline CDR1 is MNHEY and CDR2 is SMNVEV (reference sequence). There are 17 residues in the CDR3.

The genes are TRBV5-1 and TRBJ1-2, with a possible D match to TRBD1 (6 bases). The CDR3 has 14 amino acids. Germline-derived CDR1 and CDR2 are SGHRS and YFSETQ. Trimming took 4 bases from V and 2 from J, leaving 12 bases between them. CDR3 in amino acids: CASSPGTSNYGYTF. CDR3 sequence (DNA): TGCGCCAGCAGCCCCGGGACATCGAACTATGGCTACACCTTC.

Turning to this clone: The junction departs from the called germline gene at one end, perhaps through a read error. This sequence joins TRBV28 and TRBJ2-7; 7 bases fit TRBD1. The V gene's germline CDR1 is MDHEN and CDR2 SYDVKM. The CDR3 runs 14 residues. The chain's CDR3 is CASRRGQVSSEQYF. In DNA form, the CDR3 reads TGTGCCAGCAGACGAGGACAGGTATCCTCCGAGCAGTACTTC.

The gene calls are TRBV2 and TRBJ2-2, with a possible D match to TRBD1 (5 bases). CDR3 length equals 15 residues. Trimming took off 6 bases at V and 1 base at J, with 12 bases between the two ends. Looked up from germline, CDR1 is SNHLY and CDR2 is FYNNEI. CDR3 in amino acids: CASRAGTGNTGELFF. The CDR3 bases are TGTGCCAGCAGGGCCGGTACAGGGAACACCGGGGAGCTGTTTTTT. Looking up the rest from reference TRBV2 and TRBJ2-2 gives the full variable domain: EPEVTQTPSHQVTQMGQEVILRCVPISNHLYFYWYRQILGQKVEFLVSFYNNEISEKSEIFDDQFSVERPDGSNFTLKIRSTKLEDSAMYFCASRAGTGNTGELFFGEGSRLTVL.

This chain connects TRBV7-9 to TRBJ2-1; 8 positions agree with TRBD2. Germline loops: CDR1 SEHNR, CDR2 FQNEAQ (reference sequence). The CDR3 sequence is 14 residues long. Losses at the gene ends were 3 bases for V and 10 bases for J; bases not matched to a gene: 8. This chain's CDR3 is CASSFFSGVNEQFF. CDR3 in DNA: TGTGCCAGCAGCTTTTTTAGCGGGGTAAACGAGCAGTTCTTC.

The rearrangement joins TRBV9 to TRBJ2-3, with TRBD2 matching 7 bases. This CDR3 is built from 14 residues. Trimming cost V 4 bases and J 1 base; bases outside gene matches: 3. Germline V gives CDR1 SGDLS, CDR2 YYNGEE. The CDR3 DNA follows: TGTGCCAGCAGCTGGGCGGGGGGCACAGATACGCAGTATTTT. This translates into CASSWAGGTDTQYF.

This chain connects TRBV12-3 or TRBV12-4 to TRBJ1-2, with D maybe TRBD1 (5 bases). The CDR3 has 13 amino acids. Deletions cut 5 bases from V and 2 bases from J, with 9 bases between. The CDR3 nucleotides are TGTGCCAGCAGTAGACAGATGAACTATGGCTACACCTTC. It is translated as CASSRQMNYGYTF.

This clone has just one count. The chain is built from TRBV30 and TRBJ1-5; tentative D call: TRBD1 (5 bases). V was shortened by 0 bases and J by 0 bases, with 9 bases between the two germline ends. This CDR3 is built from 15 residues. In germline, CDR1 is GTSNPN, CDR2 SVGIG (reference sequence). DNA for the CDR3: TGTGCCTGGAGTGTACGGGGGTATAGCAATCAGCCCCAGCATTTT. Translating gives CAWSVRGYSNQPQHF. Filled out from reference TRBV30 and TRBJ1-5, the complete variable domain reads SQTIHQWPATLVQPVGSPLSLECTVEGTSNPNLYWYRQAAGRGLQLLFYSVGIGQISSEVPQNLSASRPQDRQFILSSKKLLLSDSGFYLCAWSVRGYSNQPQHFGDGTRLSIL.

This clone was observed once. The rearrangement links TRBV7-9 to TRBJ2-7, with D maybe TRBD2 (7 bases). Germline V gives CDR1 SEHNR, CDR2 FQNEAQ (reference sequence). Trimming shortened V by 3 bases and J by 6 bases, and 12 bases separated the two germline ends. CDR3 length: 13 residues. In DNA form, the CDR3 reads TGTGCCAGCAGCTTGGGGGGGCCCGGCGAGCAGTACTTC. Encoded protein: CASSLGGPGEQYF.

The rearrangement links TRBV3-1 (or the pseudogene TRBV3-2) to TRBJ2-1; the D gene is possibly TRBD1 (5 bases). The CDR3 runs 13 residues. The V gene's germline CDR1 is LGHDT and CDR2 YNNKEL (reference sequence). V was trimmed by 3 bases and J by 8 bases, leaving 11 bases between them. The CDR3 DNA sequence: TGTGCCAGCAGCCAGCCCAGGGCTGATGAGCAGTTCTTC. Translating gives CASSQPRADEQFF.

The rearrangement links TRBV28 to TRBJ1-1, with 8 bases that match TRBD1. The V gene's germline CDR1 is MDHEN and CDR2 SYDVKM. This CDR3 has 12 amino acids. The J segment lost 10 bases and the V segment lost 4 bases, leaving 5 bases of the junction unmatched. CDR3 sequence (DNA): TGTGCCAGCAGTTCCACAGGGGGGCGAGCTTTCTTT. Translating gives CASSSTGGRAFF. The variable domain in full, with the rest retrieved from reference TRBV28 and TRBJ1-1, is DVKVTQSSRYLVKRTGEKVFLECVQDMDHENMFWYRQDPGLGLRLIYFSYDVKMKEKGDIPEGYSVSREKKERFSLILESASTNQTSMYLCASSSTGGRAFFGQGTRLTVV.

This clone was detected only a few times. The rearrangement links TRBV6-1 to TRBJ2-7; D is perhaps TRBD1 (6 bases). Per germline, CDR1 MNHNS and CDR2 SASEGT. This CDR3 comprises 14 residues. With 3 bases removed from V and 2 bases from J, the gap between germline ends came to 11 bases. CDR3 sequence: CASSEVRGPYEQYF. The CDR3 nucleotides are TGTGCCAGCAGTGAGGTCAGGGGACCCTACGAGCAGTACTTC.

This clone was counted a few times. The chain links TRBV5-1 to TRBJ2-5, with 10 bases identical to TRBD2. Germline trimming cut 3 bases from V and 5 bases from J; bases unmatched to any gene: 13. The CDR3 extends over 17 amino acids. Germline CDR1 and CDR2: SGHRS and YFSETQ. CDR3 region: CASSSGGLAHFRETQYF. Written as DNA, the CDR3 is TGCGCCAGCAGCTCCGGGGGACTAGCGCACTTTCGGGAGACCCAGTACTTC.

This clone has a handful of counts. V is TRBV5-1 and J is TRBJ2-7; 10 bases are a match to TRBD1. Germline V gene lookup returns CDR1 SGHRS and CDR2 YFSETQ. The trim removed 3 bases at V and 6 bases at J, leaving 6 bases unmatched. The CDR3 length is 14 residues. CDR3 amino acids: CASSSGDRGSEQYF. The CDR3 DNA follows: TGCGCCAGCAGCTCGGGGGACAGGGGTTCCGAGCAGTACTTC.

The chain links TRBV19 to TRBJ1-1; 7 positions agree with TRBD1. CDR1 is LNHDA, CDR2 SQIVND, per germline (reference sequence). J lost 4 bases, V lost 2 bases, and 4 bases had no gene match. The CDR3 totals 14 residues. The CDR3 nucleotides are TGTGCCAGTAGTATAATTGGGACAGTCACTGAAGCTTTCTTT. Amino acids: CASSIIGTVTEAFF.

This clone has a handful of counts. The gene calls are TRBV15 and TRBJ1-5, with D possibly being TRBD1 (5 bases). CDR1 is LNHNV and CDR2 is YYDKDF in the germline V gene (reference sequence). V was trimmed by 3 bases and J by 3 bases, leaving 9 bases between them. This CDR3 is built from 14 residues. CDR3 residues: CATSSRGFNQPQHF. The CDR3 DNA sequence: TGTGCCACCAGCAGTAGGGGTTTCAATCAGCCCCAGCATTTT. The full variable domain, its missing parts supplied by reference TRBV15 and TRBJ1-5, is DAMVIQNPRYQVTQFGKPVTLSCSQTLNHNVMYWYQQKSSQAPKLLFHYYDKDFNNEADTPDNFQSRRPNTSFCFLDIRSPGLGDTAMYLCATSSRGFNQPQHFGDGTRLSIL.

The chain carries TRBV10-1 and TRBJ1-4, with D perhaps TRBD1 (5 bases). The length of the CDR3 is 15 residues. CDR1 and CDR2 from the germline V gene are WNHNN and SYGVQD (reference sequence). Trimming removed 0 bases from V and 7 bases from J, with 12 bases in between. CDR3 DNA sequence: TGCGCCAGCAGTGAGTCGCGCAGGGAGGGTGAAAAACTGTTTTTT. It yields the protein CASSESRREGEKLFF.

This clone was seen once. The chain couples TRBV5-6 to TRBJ1-3; D ambiguous. CDR3 length: 15 amino acids. Deletions cut 2 bases from V and 0 bases from J, with 9 bases between. Germline CDR1 is SGHDT and CDR2 is YYEEEE. The CDR3 loop reads CASSFARSSGNTIYF. The CDR3 nucleotides are TGTGCCAGCAGCTTCGCCAGAAGCTCTGGAAACACCATATATTTT.

In this sample, this clone turned up a few times. The genes are TRBV6-5 and TRBJ2-1; possibly TRBD2 for D (6 bases). Trimming took 3 bases from V and 8 from J, leaving 20 bases between them. Germline V gene sequence: CDR1 MNHEY, CDR2 SVGAGI. This CDR3 spans 16 amino acids. The CDR3 region is CASSYDGGTFGDEQFF. CDR3 DNA: TGTGCCAGCAGTTATGACGGGGGAACCTTCGGCGATGAGCAGTTCTTC.

This chain uses TRBV7-8 with TRBJ2-5; 13 bases fit TRBD2. Losses at the gene ends were 5 bases for V and 0 bases for J; bases not matched to a gene: 3. The germline V gene has CDR1 SGHVS and CDR2 FQNEAQ. CDR3 length equals 16 residues. The CDR3 is CASSRGLAGDQETQYF. Here the CDR3 DNA reads TGTGCCAGCAGCCGAGGACTAGCGGGGGACCAAGAGACCCAGTACTTC.

The rearrangement uses TRBV5-1 and TRBJ2-1; 10 nucleotides align to TRBD2. The CDR3 has 17 amino acids. J gave up 0 bases and V 0 bases, and 3 bases lay outside the gene matches. Germline-derived CDR1 and CDR2 are SGHRS and YFSETQ. CDR3 sequence: CASSLEASGGSYNEQFF. The CDR3 nucleotides read TGCGCCAGCAGCTTGGAAGCTAGCGGGGGCTCCTACAATGAGCAGTTCTTC.

V usage is TRBV14 and J usage is TRBJ2-1; D not resolved. Trimming took off 6 bases at V and 0 bases at J, with 9 bases between the two ends. This CDR3 comprises 14 residues. Germline CDR1 reads SGHDN; CDR2 reads FVKESK. DNA of the CDR3: TGTGCCAGCAGTCCACTAAGCTCCTACAATGAGCAGTTCTTC. It codes for CASSPLSSYNEQFF.

A few counts support this clone. The chain employs TRBV19 and TRBJ2-7, with 9 nucleotides matching TRBD1. CDR3 length: 14 amino acids. Losses at the gene ends were 5 bases for V and 3 bases for J; bases not matched to a gene: 5. Per the germline V gene, CDR1 is LNHDA and CDR2 is SQIVND (reference sequence). The CDR3, as DNA: TGTGCCAGTAGTGCCGGGACAGGGAACTACGAGCAGTACTTC. Translation: CASSAGTGNYEQYF.